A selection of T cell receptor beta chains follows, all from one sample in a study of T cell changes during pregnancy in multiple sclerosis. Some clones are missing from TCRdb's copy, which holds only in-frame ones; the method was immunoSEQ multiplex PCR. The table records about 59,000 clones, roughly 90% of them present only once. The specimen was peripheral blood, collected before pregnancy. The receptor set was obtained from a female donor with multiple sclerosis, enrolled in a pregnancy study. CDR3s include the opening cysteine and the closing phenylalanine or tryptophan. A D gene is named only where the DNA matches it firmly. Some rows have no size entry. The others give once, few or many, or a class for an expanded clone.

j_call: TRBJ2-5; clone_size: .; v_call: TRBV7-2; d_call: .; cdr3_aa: CASSFTGLGAQRETQYF; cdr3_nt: TGTGCCAGCAGCTTTACCGGGCTGGGAGCCCAGAGGGAGACCCAGTACTTC
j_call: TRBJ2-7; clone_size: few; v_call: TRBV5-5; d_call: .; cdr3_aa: CASSPRGPYEQYF; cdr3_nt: TGTGCCAGCAGCCCCCGAGGGCCCTACGAGCAGTACTTC
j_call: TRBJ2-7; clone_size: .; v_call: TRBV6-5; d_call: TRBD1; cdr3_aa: CASRRQGAYEQYF; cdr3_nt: TGTGCCAGCAGGAGACAGGGGGCCTACGAGCAGTACTTC
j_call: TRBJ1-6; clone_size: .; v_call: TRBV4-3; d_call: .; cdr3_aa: CASSQDVARGGGYNSPLHF; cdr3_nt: TGCGCCAGCAGCCAAGATGTGGCCCGGGGAGGGGGATATAATTCACCCCTCCACTTT
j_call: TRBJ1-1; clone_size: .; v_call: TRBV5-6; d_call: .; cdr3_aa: CASSLSSYFRDRDTEAFF; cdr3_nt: TGTGCCAGCAGCTTGTCGTCGTACTTCAGGGATAGGGACACTGAAGCTTTCTTT
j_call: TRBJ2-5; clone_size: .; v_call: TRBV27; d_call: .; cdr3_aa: CASSFWGVETQYF; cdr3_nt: TGTGCCAGCAGTTTCTGGGGAGTAGAGACCCAGTACTTC
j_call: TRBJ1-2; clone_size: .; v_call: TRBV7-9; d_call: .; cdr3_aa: CASSLQYGYTF; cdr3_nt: TGTGCCAGCAGCTTACAATATGGCTACACCTTC
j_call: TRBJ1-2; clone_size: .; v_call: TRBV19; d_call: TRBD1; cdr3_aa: CASSRQQGANYGYTF; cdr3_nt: TGTGCCAGTAGTCGCCAACAGGGGGCTAACTATGGCTACACCTTC
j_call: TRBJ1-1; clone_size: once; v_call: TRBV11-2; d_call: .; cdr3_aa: CASSSPPTRNTEAFF; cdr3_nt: TGTGCCAGCAGCTCGCCCCCAACGCGAAACACTGAAGCTTTCTTT
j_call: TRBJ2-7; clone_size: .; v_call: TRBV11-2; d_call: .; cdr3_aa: CASSLAGGGPYEQYF; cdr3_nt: TGTGCCAGCAGCTTAGCTGGCGGGGGCCCCTACGAGCAGTACTTC
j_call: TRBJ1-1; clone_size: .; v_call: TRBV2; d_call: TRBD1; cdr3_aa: CASKRDRSPHYTEAFF; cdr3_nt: TGTGCCAGCAAGCGGGACAGGAGCCCCCACTACACTGAAGCTTTCTTT
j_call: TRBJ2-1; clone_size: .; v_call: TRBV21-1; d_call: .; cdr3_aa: CASSKAGGVFSYNEQFF; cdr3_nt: TGTGCCAGCAGCAAGGCCGGGGGGGTGTTTTCCTACAATGAGCAGTTCTTC
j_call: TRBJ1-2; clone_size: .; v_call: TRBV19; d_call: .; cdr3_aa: CASSIETRGQSGYTF; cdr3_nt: TGTGCCAGTAGTATAGAGACCAGAGGGCAAAGTGGCTACACCTTC
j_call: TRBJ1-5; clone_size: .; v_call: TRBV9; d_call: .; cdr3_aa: CASSGAGGGNQPQHF; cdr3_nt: TGTGCCAGCAGCGGAGCCGGGGGGGGGAATCAGCCCCAGCATTTT
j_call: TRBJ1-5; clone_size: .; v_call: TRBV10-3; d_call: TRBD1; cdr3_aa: CAISEGPYRGRQPQHF; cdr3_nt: TGTGCCATCAGTGAGGGGCCCTACAGGGGGCGGCAGCCCCAGCATTTT
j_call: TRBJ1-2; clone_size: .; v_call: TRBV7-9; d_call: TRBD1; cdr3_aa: CASSLADRGSGYTF; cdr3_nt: TGTGCCAGCAGCTTAGCGGACAGGGGATCTGGCTACACCTTC
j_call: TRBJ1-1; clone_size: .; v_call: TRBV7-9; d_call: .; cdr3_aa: CASSLGTNTEAFF; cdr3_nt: TGTGCCAGCAGCTTAGGGACAAACACTGAAGCTTTCTTT
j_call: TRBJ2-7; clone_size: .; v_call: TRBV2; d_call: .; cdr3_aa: CASKYLANLHYEQYF; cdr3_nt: TGTGCCAGCAAGTATCTAGCGAATCTTCACTACGAGCAGTACTTC
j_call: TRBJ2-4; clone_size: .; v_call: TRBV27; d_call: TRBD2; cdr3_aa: CASRASGEKNIQYF; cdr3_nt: TGTGCCAGCAGGGCTAGCGGGGAAAAAAACATTCAGTACTTC
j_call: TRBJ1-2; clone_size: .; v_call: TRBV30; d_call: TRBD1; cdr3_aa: CAWSNVGQKGGYTF; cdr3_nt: TGTGCCTGGAGTAACGTGGGACAGAAAGGTGGCTACACCTTC
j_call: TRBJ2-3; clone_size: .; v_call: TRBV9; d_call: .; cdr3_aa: CASSVKLGPDTQYF; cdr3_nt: TGTGCCAGCAGCGTAAAGTTGGGCCCAGATACGCAGTATTTT
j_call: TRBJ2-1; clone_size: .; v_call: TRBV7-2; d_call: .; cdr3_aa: CASRSGRGRGADNEQFF; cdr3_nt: TGTGCCAGCAGATCCGGACGTGGGCGGGGAGCGGACAATGAGCAGTTCTTC
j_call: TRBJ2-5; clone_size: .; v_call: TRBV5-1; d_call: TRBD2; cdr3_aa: CASSRVASGVETQYF; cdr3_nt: TGCGCCAGCAGCCGGGTGGCTAGCGGGGTAGAGACCCAGTACTTC
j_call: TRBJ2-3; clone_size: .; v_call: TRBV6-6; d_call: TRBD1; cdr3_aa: CATRTGGQDTQYF; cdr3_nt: TGTGCCACCCGGACAGGGGGCCAAGATACGCAGTATTTT
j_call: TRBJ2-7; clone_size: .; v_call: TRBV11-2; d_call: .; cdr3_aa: CASRPAGRGSYEQYF; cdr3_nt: TGTGCCAGCAGGCCAGCCGGGAGAGGATCCTACGAGCAGTACTTC
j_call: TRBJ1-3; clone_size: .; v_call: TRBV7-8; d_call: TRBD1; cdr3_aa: CASSHRDRGPGNTIYF; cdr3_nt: TGTGCCAGCAGCCACCGGGACAGGGGTCCTGGAAACACCATATATTTT
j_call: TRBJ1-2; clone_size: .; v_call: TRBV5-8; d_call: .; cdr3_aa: CASSLPPPWTKPPGYTF; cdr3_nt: TGTGCCAGCAGCTTGCCCCCCCCATGGACAAAGCCGCCTGGCTACACCTTC
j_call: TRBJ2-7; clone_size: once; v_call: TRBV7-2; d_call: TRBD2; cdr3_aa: CASSLGSGASYEQYF; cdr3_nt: TGTGCCAGCAGCTTAGGTAGCGGGGCTTCCTACGAGCAGTACTTC
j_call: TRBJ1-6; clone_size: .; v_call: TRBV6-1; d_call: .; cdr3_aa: CASSAVAGSYNSPLHF; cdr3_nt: TGTGCCAGCAGTGCGGTCGCCGGCTCCTATAATTCACCCCTCCACTTT
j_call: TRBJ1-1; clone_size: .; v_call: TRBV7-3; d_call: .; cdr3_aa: CASSSMNMNTEAFF; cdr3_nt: TGTGCCAGCAGCTCAATGAACATGAACACTGAAGCTTTCTTT
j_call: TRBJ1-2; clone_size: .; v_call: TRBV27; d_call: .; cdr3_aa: CATRGGDAYGYTF; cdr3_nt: TGTGCCACACGGGGGGGGGACGCCTATGGCTACACCTTC
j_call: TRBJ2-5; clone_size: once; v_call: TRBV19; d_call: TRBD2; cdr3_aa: CASSETSGATRETQYF; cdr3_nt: TGTGCCAGTAGTGAGACTAGCGGGGCCACAAGAGAGACCCAGTACTTC
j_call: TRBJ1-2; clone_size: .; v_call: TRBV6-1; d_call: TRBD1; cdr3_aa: CASTPGQINYGYTF; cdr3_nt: TGTGCCAGCACCCCGGGACAGATTAACTATGGCTACACCTTC
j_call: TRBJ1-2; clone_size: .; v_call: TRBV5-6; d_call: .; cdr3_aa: CASSPNRLYGYTF; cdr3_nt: TGTGCCAGCAGCCCCAACAGGTTATATGGCTACACCTTC
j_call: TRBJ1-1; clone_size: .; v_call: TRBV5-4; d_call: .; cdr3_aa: CASSLFTGLEAFF; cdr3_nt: TGTGCCAGCAGCTTGTTTACAGGGCTCGAAGCTTTCTTT
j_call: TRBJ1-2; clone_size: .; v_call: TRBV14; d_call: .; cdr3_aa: CASSPKISNGYTF; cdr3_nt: TGTGCCAGCAGCCCAAAAATTAGTAATGGCTACACCTTC
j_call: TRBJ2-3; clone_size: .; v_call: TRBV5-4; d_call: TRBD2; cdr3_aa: CASSSKTSEDTQYF; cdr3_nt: TGTGCCAGCAGCTCGAAGACTAGCGAAGATACGCAGTATTTT
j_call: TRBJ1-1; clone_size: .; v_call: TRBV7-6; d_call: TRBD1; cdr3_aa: CASSLRDSEAFF; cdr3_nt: TGTGCCAGCAGCCTGCGGGACAGTGAAGCTTTCTTT
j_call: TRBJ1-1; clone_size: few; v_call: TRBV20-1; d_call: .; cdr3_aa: CSAPRATEAFF; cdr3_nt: TGCAGTGCCCCGAGGGCCACTGAAGCTTTCTTT
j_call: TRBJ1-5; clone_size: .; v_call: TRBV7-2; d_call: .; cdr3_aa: CASSSQNQPQHF; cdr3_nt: TGTGCCAGCAGCTCCCAAAATCAGCCCCAGCATTTT
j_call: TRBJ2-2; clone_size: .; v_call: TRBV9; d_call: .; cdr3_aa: CASSVGQVEGELFF; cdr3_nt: TGTGCCAGCAGCGTAGGACAAGTTGAAGGGGAGCTGTTTTTT
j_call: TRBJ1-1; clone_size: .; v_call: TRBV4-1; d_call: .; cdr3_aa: CASSHITGLNTEAFF; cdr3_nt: TGCGCCAGCAGCCACATAACAGGATTGAACACTGAAGCTTTCTTT
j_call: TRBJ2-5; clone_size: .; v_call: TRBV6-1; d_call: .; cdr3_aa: CASTRGGWGETQYF; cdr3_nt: TGTGCCAGCACACGGGGAGGTTGGGGGGAGACCCAGTACTTC
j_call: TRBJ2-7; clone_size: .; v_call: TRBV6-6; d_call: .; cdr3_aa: CASSPGSSYEQYF; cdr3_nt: TGTGCCAGCAGTCCCGGGAGCTCCTACGAGCAGTACTTC
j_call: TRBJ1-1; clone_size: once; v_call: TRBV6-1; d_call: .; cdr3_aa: CASVRNTEAFF; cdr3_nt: TGTGCCAGCGTTCGGAACACTGAAGCTTTCTTT